The 20 T cell receptor beta chains in this list originate from one sample, sequenced in a study of spatial heterogeneity in lung cancer. As to time point: sample taken at primary tumor resection. Material for sequencing was whole RNA from tumor, nontumor lung or frozen PBMC, left unsorted. TCRdb re-analysed the 5' RACE reads in MiXCR, keeping a single row per CDR3 protein. Of about 48,000 distinct CDR3 sequences in the sample, roughly 5.7% were seen once. The source material was PBMCs, sampled at surgery. The receptors originated from a male donor with early-stage non-small cell lung cancer.

This clonotype was picked up many times. One end of the junction varies from germline; a read error may be responsible. The genes are TRBV29-1 and TRBJ1-1, with 8 bases identical to TRBD1. Germline CDR1 and CDR2: SQVTM and ANQGSEA. This CDR3 has 10 amino acids. As DNA, the CDR3 is TGCAGCGTTGATATTCAGGGGGCTGTCTTT. This codes for CSVDIQGAVF.

Many counts were recorded for this clonotype. The rearrangement links TRBV5-1 to TRBJ2-7, with 9 bases lining up with TRBD2. Germline CDR1 reads SGHRS; CDR2 reads YFSETQ. The J segment lost 2 bases and the V segment lost 0 bases, leaving 3 bases of the junction unmatched. The CDR3 contains 15 residues. The CDR3 DNA reads as TGCGCCAGCAGCTTGGAAGCGGGAGGAACCTACGAGCAGTACTTC. It translates to CASSLEAGGTYEQYF.

This clonotype appeared a few times. CDR3 residues: CASSPRAGQETQYF. The CDR3 DNA follows: TGTGCCAGCAGCCCGAGGGCAGGGCAAGAGACCCAGTACTTC. V gene TRBV7-6 combines with J gene TRBJ2-5; D is perhaps TRBD1 or TRBD2 (5 bases each). CDR3 length equals 14 residues. Germline V lookup: CDR1 SGHVS, CDR2 FNYEAQ. Trimming took off 5 bases at V and 2 bases at J, with 12 bases between the two ends.

This clonotype was picked up many times. The V call is TRBV4-1, the J call TRBJ1-5, with D uncertain. V gave up 3 bases and J gave up 0 bases, with 12 bases separating them. Germline CDR1 MGHRA, CDR2 YSYEKL. The CDR3 spans 16 residues. CDR3 residues: CASSHTYRASNQPQHF. In DNA, the CDR3 is TGCGCCAGCAGCCACACCTACCGGGCTAGCAATCAGCCCCAGCATTTT.

This clonotype was recorded many times. The chain employs TRBV11-2 and TRBJ2-1; TRBD2 agrees at 14 bases. This CDR3 is 19 amino acids long. CDR1 and CDR2 (germline): SGHAT, FQNNGV. The V segment lost 0 bases and the J segment 0 bases; nucleotides outside the gene matches: 4. In DNA form, the CDR3 reads TGTGCCAGCAGCTTAGAATATGGGACTAGCGGGAGCTCCTACAATGAGCAGTTCTTC. Amino acids: CASSLEYGTSGSSYNEQFF.

In its sample, this clonotype was seen many times. This rearrangement joins TRBV5-4 to TRBJ2-3, with 9 nucleotides matching TRBD2. CDR3 length: 16 amino acids. J lost 0 bases, V lost 4 bases, and 6 bases had no gene match. CDR1 SGHNT and CDR2 YYREEE come from the germline V gene (reference sequence). For the CDR3, the DNA is TGTGCCAGCAGCGAACGACTAGCGGAGAGCACAGATACGCAGTATTTT. Protein product: CASSERLAESTDTQYF.

This clonotype showed up many times. This rearrangement joins TRBV10-3 to TRBJ2-7; 11 positions agree with TRBD2. Per the germline V gene, CDR1 is ENHRY and CDR2 is SYGVKD. The CDR3 has 13 amino acids. Trimming removed 10 bases from V and 6 bases from J; junction bases left unmatched: 8. Written as DNA, the CDR3 is TGTGCCACCGTGACCGGGACTAGCGGCGAGCAGTACTTC. It codes for CATVTGTSGEQYF.

This clonotype was seen at least ten times. The J gene is TRBJ1-2, the V gene TRBV4-2, with TRBD1 matching over 8 bases. Trimming cost V 1 base and J 3 bases; bases outside gene matches: 4. From germline, CDR1 is LGHNA and CDR2 YNFKEQ. The CDR3 totals 15 residues. CDR3 nucleotide sequence: TGTGCCAGCAGCCAAGCCTCGACAGGGGACTATGGCTACACCTTC. Its translation: CASSQASTGDYGYTF.

This clonotype was counted many times. The V and J genes are TRBV5-4 and TRBJ2-2; D tentatively fits TRBD1 or TRBD2 (6 bases each). The V end lost 0 bases, the J end lost 4 bases, and 13 bases lay between the germline ends. CDR3 size: 16 residues. CDR1 SGHNT and CDR2 YYREEE come from the germline V gene (reference sequence). CDR3 DNA: TGTGCCAGCAGCTTGGGGGGACGGGGGCCCACCGGGGAGCTGTTTTTT. Its translation: CASSLGGRGPTGELFF.

This clonotype was detected many times. V gene TRBV5-1 combines with J gene TRBJ2-5, with D hard to call. This CDR3 is 14 amino acids long. Deletions cut 0 bases from V and 0 bases from J, with 6 bases between. Per the germline V gene, CDR1 is SGHRS and CDR2 is YFSETQ. The chain's CDR3 is CASSLAQNQETQYF. CDR3 in DNA: TGCGCCAGCAGCTTGGCTCAGAACCAAGAGACCCAGTACTTC.

This clonotype occurred many times. The V call is TRBV27, the J call TRBJ2-3; D is perhaps TRBD1 (6 bases). V gave up 3 bases and J gave up 4 bases, with 14 bases separating them. The CDR3 consists of 15 residues. Germline loops: CDR1 MNHEY, CDR2 SMNVEV (reference sequence). The DNA of the CDR3 is TGTGCCAGCAGTTTGAACAGGGCAGATTCAGATACGCAGTATTTT. This encodes CASSLNRADSDTQYF.

This clonotype occurred many times. The genes are TRBV3-2 and TRBJ1-3; the DNA was not compared with TRBD1, the D call given in the table. TRBV3-2 is given as a pseudogene. This CDR3 region has 16 residues. DNA for the CDR3: TGTGCCAGCAGCCAAGATCTCGGGGGACAAGAGAACACCATATATTTT. The encoded protein is CASSQDLGGQENTIYF.

This clonotype has ten or more counts. The chain uses TRBV4-1 and TRBJ2-7; 8 bases align to TRBD2. CDR3 length: 18 amino acids. CDR1 and CDR2 from the germline V gene are MGHRA and YSYEKL. The V segment lost 1 base and the J segment 3 bases; nucleotides outside the gene matches: 14. The DNA for the CDR3 is TGCGCCAGCAGCCAAGGCCCCCTGCGGCGGGAGGCAGACTACGAGCAGTACTTC. This codes for CASSQGPLRREADYEQYF.

This clonotype has at least ten counts. The chain joins TRBV10-3 to TRBJ1-2; 7 bases align to TRBD1. Germline CDR1 and CDR2: ENHRY and SYGVKD. The V and J ends lost 4 bases and 6 bases, in that order; junction bases with no gene match: 5. This CDR3 is 13 amino acids long. CDR3 protein: CAISGTGAHGYTF. Here the CDR3 DNA reads TGTGCCATCAGTGGTACAGGGGCCCATGGCTACACCTTC.

This clonotype has only a few counts. V gene TRBV19 combines with J gene TRBJ2-7; maybe TRBD2 (5 bases). The CDR3 contains 14 residues. Trimming stripped 5 bases from V and 1 base from J, with 12 bases between. Germline CDR1 LNHDA, CDR2 SQIVND (reference sequence). In nucleotides, the CDR3 is TGTGCCAGTAGTCAATTCCGGGAATCCTACGAGCAGTACTTC. It translates to CASSQFRESYEQYF.

Ten or more counts support this clonotype. V is TRBV20-1 and J is TRBJ2-5; D possibly corresponds to TRBD1 (5 bases). This CDR3 spans 15 amino acids. CDR1 and CDR2 from the germline V gene are DFQATT and SNEGSKA (reference sequence). V gave up 0 bases and J gave up 4 bases, with 15 bases separating them. The CDR3, as DNA: TGCAGTGCTAGAGATTACAGGCGGCTGGTAGAGACCCAGTACTTC. Its translation is CSARDYRRLVETQYF.

The sample holds many counts of this clonotype. The chain couples TRBV9 to TRBJ1-6; 9 nucleotides line up with TRBD1. The germline V gene encodes CDR1 SGDLS and CDR2 YYNGEE. V gave up 4 bases and J gave up 8 bases; unmatched junction bases: 4. This CDR3 is 14 amino acids long. The CDR3, as DNA: TGTGCCAGCAGCCCGCGACAGGGGGATTCACCCCTCCACTTT. This translates into CASSPRQGDSPLHF.

This clonotype was observed many times. V usage is TRBV5-8 and J usage is TRBJ2-4; no clear D. Germline V lookup: CDR1 SGHTS, CDR2 YDEGEE. The V gene lost 2 bases and the J gene lost 5 bases, with 2 bases spanning the gap. CDR3 size: 11 residues. CDR3 DNA: TGTGCCAGCAGCTTTGAAAACATTCAGTACTTC. It is translated as CASSFENIQYF. Full variable domain (remainder filled in from reference TRBV5-8 and TRBJ2-4): EAGVTQSPTHLIKTRGQQATLRCSPISGHTSVYWYQQALGLGLQFLLWYDEGEERNRGNFPPRFSGRQFPNYSSELNVNALELEDSALYLCASSFENIQYFGAGTRLSVL.

This clonotype has a handful of counts. The chain couples TRBV10-3 to TRBJ1-1, with a tentative D call TRBD1 (5 bases). V lost 10 bases and J lost 7, with 19 bases in between. Germline V gene data show CDR1 as ENHRY and CDR2 as SYGVKD. The CDR3 runs to 13 residues. CDR3 sequence reads: CATLSQGQNEAFF. CDR3 nucleotide sequence: TGTGCCACCCTATCGCAGGGCCAAAATGAAGCTTTCTTT.

This clonotype was observed at least ten times. The gene calls are TRBV10-2 and TRBJ2-1; D might be TRBD2 (6 bases). CDR3 length equals 14 residues. Trimming stripped 3 bases from V and 6 bases from J, with 12 bases between. The germline V gene has CDR1 WSHSY and CDR2 SAAADI. This CDR3 is CASSDGTSGNEQFF. The CDR3 DNA follows: TGCGCCAGCAGTGATGGGACTTCCGGCAATGAGCAGTTCTTC.